This T cell receptor beta chain was sequenced in a study of cytomegalovirus exposure and HLA in healthy donors. Study context: T cells numbering approximately 170 million yielded 95 million to 140 million unique TCR beta sequences in an earlier analysis. Unique TCRs from HLA-typed donors, 65 million to 85 million of them, were held in an early data release.

Concerning this clone itself: What it binds is not known.

CDR3 length: 14 residues. Germline V gene lookup returns CDR1 SQVTM and CDR2 ANQGSEA. With V trimmed by 6 bases and J by 2 bases, 6 bases remained unmatched. It was with 60 Vbeta and 13 Jbeta primers that the PCR ran. TCRdb keeps only in-frame clones here, not all; method: immunoSEQ multiplex PCR. The repertoire holds around 140,000 clones, with approximately 84% as singletons. Study findings and constraints: Later genetic work tied a missense DCLRE1C variant to beta-chain V and J trimming. Later work showed greater clonal expansion in HLA-associated TCR beta chains than in equally common others.

The J gene is TRBJ1-4, the V gene TRBV29-1, with 7 bases identical to TRBD1. The TCR was taken from a man aged 25 to 45 in good health and CMV-seropositive. The sequencing input was PBMCs. The chain's CDR3 is CSVLSGGTNEKLFF. The CDR3 region has the DNA TGCAGCGTCCTTTCAGGGGGGACTAATGAAAAACTGTTTTTT. Together with reference TRBV29-1 and TRBJ1-4, the CDR3 gives the full variable domain: SAVISQKPSRDICQRGTSLTIQCQVDSQVTMMFWYRQQPGQSLTLIATANQGSEATYESGFVIDKFPISRPNLTFSTLTVSNMSPEDSSIYLCSVLSGGTNEKLFFGSGTQLSVL.